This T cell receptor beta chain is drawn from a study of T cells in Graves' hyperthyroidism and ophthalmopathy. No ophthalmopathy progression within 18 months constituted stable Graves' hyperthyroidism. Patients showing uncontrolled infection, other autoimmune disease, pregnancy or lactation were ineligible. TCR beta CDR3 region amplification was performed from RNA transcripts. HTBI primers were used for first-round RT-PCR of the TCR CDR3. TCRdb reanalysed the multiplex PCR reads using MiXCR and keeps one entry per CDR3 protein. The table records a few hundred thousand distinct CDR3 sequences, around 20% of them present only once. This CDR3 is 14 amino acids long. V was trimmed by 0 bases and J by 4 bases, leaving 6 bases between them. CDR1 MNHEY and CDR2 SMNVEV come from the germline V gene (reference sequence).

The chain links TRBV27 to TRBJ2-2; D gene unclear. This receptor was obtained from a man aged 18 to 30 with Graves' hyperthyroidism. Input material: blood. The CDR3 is CASSLSWGTGELFF. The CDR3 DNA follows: TGTGCCAGCAGTTTATCCTGGGGCACCGGGGAGCTGTTTTTT.